In its sample, the clone carrying this T cell receptor beta chain was seen many times. Sample time point: before trial treatment. Donors were given nivolumab, ipilimumab, aspirin, low-dose cyclophosphamide and low-dose radiotherapy. All eligible patients presented with advanced solid tumors that contained no tumor-infiltrating lymphocytes. This record belongs to a study of low-dose radiotherapy and immunotherapy resistance in tumors. Primers targeting TRAV and TRBV primed first-strand cDNA, covering alpha and beta chains. The TCRs were subjected to amplification over approximately 18 PCR cycles employing a constant-region primer in conjunction with a V-primer adapter. In TCRdb, the reads were re-called with MiXCR into one record per CDR3 protein. Here the sample spans tens of thousands of distinct CDR3 sequences, over 15% being singletons. The sample was PBMCs, taken before treatment. The receptor was isolated from a male donor with prostate cancer.

The CDR3 nucleotides read TGTGCCAGCAGCTGGGGGGCCAGTTCTAAGCAGTTCTTC. As protein: CASSWGASSKQFF. V and J are TRBV7-3 and TRBJ2-1, with D perhaps given as TRBD1 or TRBD2 (6 bases each). The CDR3 has 13 amino acids. CDR1 is SGHTA and CDR2 is FQGTGA in the germline V gene. Trimming left V 4 bases short and J 11 bases short, with 15 bases between. The complete variable domain, with remaining parts taken from reference TRBV7-3 and TRBJ2-1, reads GAGVSQTPSNKVTEKGKYVELRCDPISGHTALYWYRQSLGQGPEFLIYFQGTGAADDSGLPNDRFFAVRPEGSVSTLKIQRTERGDSAVYLCASSWGASSKQFFGPGTRLTVL.